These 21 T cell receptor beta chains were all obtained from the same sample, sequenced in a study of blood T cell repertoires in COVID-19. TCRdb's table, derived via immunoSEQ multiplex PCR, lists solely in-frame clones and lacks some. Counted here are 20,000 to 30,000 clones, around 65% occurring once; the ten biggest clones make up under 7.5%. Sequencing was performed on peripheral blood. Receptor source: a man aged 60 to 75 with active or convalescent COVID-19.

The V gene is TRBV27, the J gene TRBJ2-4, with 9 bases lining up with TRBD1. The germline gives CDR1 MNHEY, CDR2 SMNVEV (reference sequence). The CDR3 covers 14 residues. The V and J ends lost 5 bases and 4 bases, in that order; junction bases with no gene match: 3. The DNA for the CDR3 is TGTGCCAGCAGTGTACAGGGGGCTAAAAACATTCAGTACTTC. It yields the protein CASSVQGAKNIQYF.

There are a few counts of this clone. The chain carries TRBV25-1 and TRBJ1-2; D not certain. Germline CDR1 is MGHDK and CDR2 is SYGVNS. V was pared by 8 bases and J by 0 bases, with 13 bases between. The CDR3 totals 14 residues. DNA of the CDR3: TGTGCCAGCTCCCCCAGACTGTCTAACTATGGCTACACCTTC. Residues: CASSPRLSNYGYTF.

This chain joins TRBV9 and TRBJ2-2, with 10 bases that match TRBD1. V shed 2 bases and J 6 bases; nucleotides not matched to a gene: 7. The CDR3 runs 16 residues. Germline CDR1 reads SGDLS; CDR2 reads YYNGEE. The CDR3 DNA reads TGTGCCAGCAGCGTTCGGGACAGGGGATTTGCCGGGGAGCTGTTTTTT. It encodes CASSVRDRGFAGELFF.

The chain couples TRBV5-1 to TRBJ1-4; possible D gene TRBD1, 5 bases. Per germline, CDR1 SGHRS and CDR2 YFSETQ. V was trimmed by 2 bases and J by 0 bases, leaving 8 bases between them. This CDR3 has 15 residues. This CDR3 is CASSLTGSTNEKLFF. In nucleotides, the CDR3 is TGCGCCAGCAGCTTAACAGGATCAACTAATGAAAAACTGTTTTTT.

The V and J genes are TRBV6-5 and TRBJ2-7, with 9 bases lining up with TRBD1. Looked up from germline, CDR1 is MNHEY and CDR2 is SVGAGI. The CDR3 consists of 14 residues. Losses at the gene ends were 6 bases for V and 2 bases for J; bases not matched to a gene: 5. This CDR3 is CASSSDRGPYEQYF. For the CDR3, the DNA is TGTGCCAGCAGCTCGGACAGGGGACCCTACGAGCAGTACTTC.

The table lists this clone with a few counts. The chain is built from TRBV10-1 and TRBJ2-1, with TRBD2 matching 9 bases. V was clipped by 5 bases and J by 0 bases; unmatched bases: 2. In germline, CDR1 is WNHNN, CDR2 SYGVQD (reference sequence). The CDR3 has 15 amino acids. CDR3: CASSSGGSSYNEQFF. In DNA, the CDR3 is TGCGCCAGCAGTAGCGGGGGGAGCTCCTACAATGAGCAGTTCTTC.

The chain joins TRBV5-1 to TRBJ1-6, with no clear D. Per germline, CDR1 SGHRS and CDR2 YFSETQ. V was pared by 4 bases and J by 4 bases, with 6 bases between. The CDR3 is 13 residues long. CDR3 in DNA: TGCGCCAGCAGCGAGGAGTATAATTCACCCCTCCACTTT. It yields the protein CASSEEYNSPLHF.

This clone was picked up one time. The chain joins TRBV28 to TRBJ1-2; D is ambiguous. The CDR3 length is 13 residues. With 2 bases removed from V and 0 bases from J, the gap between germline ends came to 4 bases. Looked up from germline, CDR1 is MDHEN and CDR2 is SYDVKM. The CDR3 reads CASSLTSNYGYTF. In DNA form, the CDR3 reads TGTGCCAGCAGTTTAACATCTAACTATGGCTACACCTTC.

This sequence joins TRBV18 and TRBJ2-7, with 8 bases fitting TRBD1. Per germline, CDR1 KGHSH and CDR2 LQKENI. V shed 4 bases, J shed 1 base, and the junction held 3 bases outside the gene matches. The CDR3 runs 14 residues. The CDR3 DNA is TGTGCCAGCTCACGGGACAGGCTGTCCTACGAGCAGTACTTC. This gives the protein CASSRDRLSYEQYF.

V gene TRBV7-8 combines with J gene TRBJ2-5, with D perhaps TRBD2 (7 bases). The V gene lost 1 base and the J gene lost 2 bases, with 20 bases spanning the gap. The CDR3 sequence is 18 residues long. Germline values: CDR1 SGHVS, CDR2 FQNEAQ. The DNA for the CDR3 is TGTGCCAGCAGCTTAGGGTCCGGGGGGCGGAGACAGCAAGAGACCCAGTACTTC. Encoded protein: CASSLGSGGRRQQETQYF.

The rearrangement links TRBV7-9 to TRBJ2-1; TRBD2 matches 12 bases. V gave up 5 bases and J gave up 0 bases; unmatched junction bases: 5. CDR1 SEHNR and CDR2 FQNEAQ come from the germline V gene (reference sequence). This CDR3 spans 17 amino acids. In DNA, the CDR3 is TGTGCCAGCAGCCCAAGGACTAGCGGGGACTCCTACAATGAGCAGTTCTTC. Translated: CASSPRTSGDSYNEQFF.

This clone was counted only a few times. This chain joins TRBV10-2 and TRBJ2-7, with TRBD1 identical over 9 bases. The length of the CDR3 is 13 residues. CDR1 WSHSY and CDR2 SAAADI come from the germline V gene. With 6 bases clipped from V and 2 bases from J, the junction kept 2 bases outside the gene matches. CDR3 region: CASRGQGTYEQYF. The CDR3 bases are TGCGCCAGCAGGGGACAGGGAACCTACGAGCAGTACTTC.

The CDR3 loop reads CASSLNRNYEQYF. The CDR3 nucleotides read TGTGCCAGCAGCTTAAACAGGAACTACGAGCAGTACTTC. The rearrangement links TRBV7-2 to TRBJ2-7; the D gene is possibly TRBD1 (5 bases). V was clipped by 2 bases and J by 3 bases, with 8 bases between them. CDR1 and CDR2 (germline): SGHTA, FQGNSA. This CDR3 contains 13 residues.

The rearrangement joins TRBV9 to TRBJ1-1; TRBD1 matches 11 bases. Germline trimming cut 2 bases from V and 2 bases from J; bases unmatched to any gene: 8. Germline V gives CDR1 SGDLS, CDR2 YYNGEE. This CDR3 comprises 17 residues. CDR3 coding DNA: TGTGCCAGCAGCGTTGATCCGGGACAGGGGGTAAACACTGAAGCTTTCTTT. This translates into CASSVDPGQGVNTEAFF.

CDR3 in amino acids: CASSTEQGQETQYF. The CDR3 DNA reads TGTGCCAGCAGCACCGAACAGGGCCAAGAGACCCAGTACTTC. The rearrangement uses TRBV21-1 and TRBJ2-5; TRBD1, the table's D call, was not compared with the DNA. TRBV21-1 is annotated as a pseudogene. The CDR3 is 14 amino acids.

CDR3 DNA: TGTGCCAGCGGGGGCAGGAGTCCTAACTATGGCTACACCTTC. Amino acids: CASGGRSPNYGYTF. V is TRBV6-5 and J is TRBJ1-2; a possible D gene is TRBD1 (6 bases). V lost 8 bases, J lost 0 bases, and 13 bases lay in between. The CDR3 totals 14 residues. The germline V gene has CDR1 MNHEY and CDR2 SVGAGI.

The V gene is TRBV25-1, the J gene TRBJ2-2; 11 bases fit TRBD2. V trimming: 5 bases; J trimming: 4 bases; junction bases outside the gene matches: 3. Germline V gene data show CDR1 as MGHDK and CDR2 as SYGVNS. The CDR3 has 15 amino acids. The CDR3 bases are TGTGCCAGCAGTTTAGCGGGGGGGCCCACCGGGGAGCTGTTTTTT. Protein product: CASSLAGGPTGELFF.

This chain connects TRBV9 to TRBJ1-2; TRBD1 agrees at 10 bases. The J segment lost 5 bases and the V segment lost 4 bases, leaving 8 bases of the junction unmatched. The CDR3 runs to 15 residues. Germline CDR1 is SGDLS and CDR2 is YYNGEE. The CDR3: CASSSPGQGYYGYTF. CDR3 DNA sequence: TGTGCCAGCAGCTCACCGGGACAGGGGTATTATGGCTACACCTTC. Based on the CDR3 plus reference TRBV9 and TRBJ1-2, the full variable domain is DSGVTQTPKHLITATGQRVTLRCSPRSGDLSVYWYQQSLDQGLQFLIQYYNGEERAKGNILERFSAQQFPDLHSELNLSSLELGDSALYFCASSSPGQGYYGYTFGSGTRLTVV.

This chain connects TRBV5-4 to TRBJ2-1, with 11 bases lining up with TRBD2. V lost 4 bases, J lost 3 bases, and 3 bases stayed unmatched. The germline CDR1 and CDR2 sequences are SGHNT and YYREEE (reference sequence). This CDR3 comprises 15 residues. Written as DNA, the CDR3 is TGTGCCAGCAGCCTAGCGGGAGGAAACTACAATGAGCAGTTCTTC. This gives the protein CASSLAGGNYNEQFF.

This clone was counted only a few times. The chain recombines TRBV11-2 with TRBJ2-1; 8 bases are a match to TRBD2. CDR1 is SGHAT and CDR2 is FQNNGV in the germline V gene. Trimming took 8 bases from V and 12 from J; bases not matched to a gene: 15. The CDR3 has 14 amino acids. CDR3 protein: CASGLPGLGFWQFF. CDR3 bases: TGTGCCAGCGGTTTGCCGGGACTAGGTTTTTGGCAGTTCTTC.

CDR3 loop: CASSLAVGVYGTQYF. The CDR3, as DNA: TGTGCCAGCAGTCTCGCAGTCGGGGTCTACGGGACCCAGTACTTC. V usage is TRBV6-6 and J usage is TRBJ2-5; tentatively, D is TRBD2 (5 bases). CDR1 is MNHNY, CDR2 SVGAGI, per germline (reference sequence). The V end was cut by 5 bases, the J end by 7 bases, with 20 bases between. This CDR3 has 15 amino acids.